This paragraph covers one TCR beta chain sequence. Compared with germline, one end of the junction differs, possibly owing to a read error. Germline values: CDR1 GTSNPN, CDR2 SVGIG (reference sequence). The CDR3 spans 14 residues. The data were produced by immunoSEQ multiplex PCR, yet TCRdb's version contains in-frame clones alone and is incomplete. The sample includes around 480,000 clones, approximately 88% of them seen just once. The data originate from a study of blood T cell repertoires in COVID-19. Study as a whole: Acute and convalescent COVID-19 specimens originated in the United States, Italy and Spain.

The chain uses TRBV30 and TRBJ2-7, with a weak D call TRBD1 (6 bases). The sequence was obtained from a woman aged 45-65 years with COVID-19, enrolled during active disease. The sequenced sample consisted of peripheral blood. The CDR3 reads CAWSVGGQGHLRDF. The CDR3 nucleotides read TGTGCCTGGAGTGTAGGTGGGCAGGGACACCTCCGAGACTTC.